This TCR beta chain was observed in a study of control samples from healthy donors and cancer patients. The CDR3 extends over 15 amino acids. CDR1 is ENHRY and CDR2 is SYGVKD in the germline V gene. V gave up 1 base and J gave up 1 base, with 9 bases separating them. Repertoires were generated with immunoSEQ multiplex PCR, while TCRdb's copy carries only in-frame clones and drops some. The data hold about 160,000 clones, with roughly 92% observed a single time. The source is a woman in her twenties or thirties in good health. V is TRBV10-3 and J is TRBJ2-3, with D maybe TRBD2 (5 bases). Sequencing input: blood. CDR3: CAISELEGRTDTQYF. The CDR3 DNA follows: TGTGCCATCAGTGAGTTAGAGGGCCGCACAGATACGCAGTATTTT.